At least ten counts were recorded for the clone carrying this T cell receptor beta chain. Unique molecular identifiers tagged individual cDNA molecules. One entry per CDR3 protein results from TCRdb running MiXCR on the 5' RACE reads. The data show fewer than 100,000 distinct CDR3 sequences, around 10% seen once. V was clipped by 4 bases and J by 4 bases, with 16 bases between them. This CDR3 spans 15 amino acids. Germline CDR1 and CDR2: SGHAT and FQNNGV. The sample comes from a study of early T cells in non-severe SARS-CoV-2 infection. The source is an adult who was a healthcare worker with PCR-confirmed SARS-CoV-2 infection or an uninfected control (not recorded which). The chain is built from TRBV11-2 and TRBJ1-2; no definite D call. The material sequenced was whole blood. This CDR3 reads CASSSPFRRLYGYTF. CDR3 coding DNA: TGTGCCAGCAGCTCCCCCTTCCGCAGGCTCTATGGCTACACCTTC. The variable domain in full, completed from reference TRBV11-2 and TRBJ1-2, reads EAGVAQSPRYKIIEKRQSVAFWCNPISGHATLYWYQQILGQGPKLLIQFQNNGVVDDSQLPKDRFSAERLKGVDSTLKIQPAKLEDSAVYLCASSSPFRRLYGYTFGSGTRLTVV.